The table lists the clone carrying this T cell receptor (beta chain) with many counts. Its specificity is not known. Moderate-to-severe activity, CAS ≥3, NOSPECS ≥4 and duration under 3 months were recorded for donors with ophthalmopathy. Pregnancy or lactation, uncontrolled infections and other autoimmune diseases were grounds for excluding patients. A roughly 10 ml volume of fresh peripheral blood provided the PBMCs. These data are taken from a study of Graves' ophthalmopathy and Graves' hyperthyroidism. Study-wide points: Stable hyperthyroidism and ophthalmopathy were told apart by a 13-signature model, which achieved 85% to 90% sensitivity and approximately 81% specificity.

The CDR3 totals 15 residues. CDR1 is DFQATT, CDR2 SNEGSKA, per germline (reference sequence). The V and J ends lost 1 base and 0 bases respectively, with 7 bases between them. As the template, RNA transcripts were used to amplify TCR beta CDR3 regions. HTBI primers primed a first-round RT-PCR, and a second-round multiplex PCR followed. TCRdb processed the multiplex PCR reads anew with MiXCR; each CDR3 protein has one entry. The sample comprises 650,000 to 900,000 distinct CDR3 sequences, approximately 40% of which are singletons, and approximately 46% rests with the top ten. The sample consisted of peripheral blood. The rearrangement joins TRBV20-1 to TRBJ2-6; D ambiguous. This sequence originates from an adult man with Graves' ophthalmopathy. CDR3 region: CSARVRRSGANVLTF. CDR3 DNA sequence: TGCAGTGCTAGAGTACGGCGCTCTGGGGCCAACGTCCTGACTTTC.